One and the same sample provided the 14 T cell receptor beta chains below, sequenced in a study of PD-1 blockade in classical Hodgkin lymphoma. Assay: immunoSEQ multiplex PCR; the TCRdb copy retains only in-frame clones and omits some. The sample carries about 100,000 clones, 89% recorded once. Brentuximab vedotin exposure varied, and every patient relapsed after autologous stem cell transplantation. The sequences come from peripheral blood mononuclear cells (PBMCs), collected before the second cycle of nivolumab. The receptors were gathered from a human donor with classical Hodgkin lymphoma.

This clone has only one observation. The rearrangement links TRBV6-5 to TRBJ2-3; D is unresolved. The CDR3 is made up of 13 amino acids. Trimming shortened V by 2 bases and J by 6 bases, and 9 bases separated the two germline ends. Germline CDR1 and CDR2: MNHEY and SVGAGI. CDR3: CASSYNPGDTQYF. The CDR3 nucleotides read TGTGCCAGCAGTTACAACCCAGGCGATACGCAGTATTTT.

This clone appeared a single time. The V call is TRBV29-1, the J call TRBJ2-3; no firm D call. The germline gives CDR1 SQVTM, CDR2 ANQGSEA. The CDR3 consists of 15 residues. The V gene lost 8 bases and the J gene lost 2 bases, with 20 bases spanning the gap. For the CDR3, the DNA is TGCAGCTCCTGTGCTCTGTGCGGACCCACAGATACGCAGTATTTT. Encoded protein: CSSCALCGPTDTQYF.

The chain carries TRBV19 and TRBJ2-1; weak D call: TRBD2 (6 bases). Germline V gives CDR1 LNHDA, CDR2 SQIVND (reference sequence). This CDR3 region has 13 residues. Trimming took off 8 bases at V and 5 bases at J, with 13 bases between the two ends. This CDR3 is CASSRTIHNEQFF. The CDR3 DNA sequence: TGTGCCAGTTCCCGGACTATCCACAATGAGCAGTTCTTC.

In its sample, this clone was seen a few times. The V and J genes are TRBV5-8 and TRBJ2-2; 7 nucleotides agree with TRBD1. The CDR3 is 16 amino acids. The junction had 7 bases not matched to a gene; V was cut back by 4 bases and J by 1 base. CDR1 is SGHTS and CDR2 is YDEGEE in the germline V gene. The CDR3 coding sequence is TGTGCCAGCAGCATAAGGACAGGCGTGAACACCGGGGAGCTGTTTTTT. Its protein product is CASSIRTGVNTGELFF.

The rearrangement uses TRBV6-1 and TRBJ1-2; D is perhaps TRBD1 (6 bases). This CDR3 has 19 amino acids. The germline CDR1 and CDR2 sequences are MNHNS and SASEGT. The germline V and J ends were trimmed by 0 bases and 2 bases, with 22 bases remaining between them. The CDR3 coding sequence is TGTGCCAGCAGTGAAGCGCTTCTCGGGGGGCTTAAATGGAACTATGGCTACACCTTC. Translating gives CASSEALLGGLKWNYGYTF.

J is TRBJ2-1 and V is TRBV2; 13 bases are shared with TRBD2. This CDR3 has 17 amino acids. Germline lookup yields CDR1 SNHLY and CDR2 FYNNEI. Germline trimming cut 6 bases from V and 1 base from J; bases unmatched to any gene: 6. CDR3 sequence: CASSDGLAGVSYNEQFF. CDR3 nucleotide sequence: TGTGCCAGCAGCGACGGACTAGCGGGAGTTTCCTACAATGAGCAGTTCTTC.

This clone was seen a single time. CDR3 DNA sequence: TGTGCCAGCAGTACAGGGAGCTACGAGCAGTACTTC. Its translation: CASSTGSYEQYF. The chain carries TRBV6-5 and TRBJ2-7, with D possibly matching TRBD1 (6 bases). V lost 5 bases to trimming and J lost 3 bases, with 8 bases between them. CDR1 and CDR2 from the germline V gene are MNHEY and SVGAGI. This CDR3 has 12 amino acids.

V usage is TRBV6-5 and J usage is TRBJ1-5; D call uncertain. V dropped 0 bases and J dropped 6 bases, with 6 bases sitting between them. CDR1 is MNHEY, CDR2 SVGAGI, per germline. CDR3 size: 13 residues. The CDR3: CASSYSRSQPQHF. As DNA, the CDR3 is TGTGCCAGCAGTTACTCTAGGTCTCAGCCCCAGCATTTT.

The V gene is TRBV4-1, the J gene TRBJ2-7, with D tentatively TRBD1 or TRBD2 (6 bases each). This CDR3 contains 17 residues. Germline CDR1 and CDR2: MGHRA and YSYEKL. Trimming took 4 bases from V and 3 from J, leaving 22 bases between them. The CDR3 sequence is CASSPGPGGSGRYEQYF. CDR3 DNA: TGCGCCAGCAGCCCGGGACCCGGGGGCTCGGGTCGCTACGAGCAGTACTTC.

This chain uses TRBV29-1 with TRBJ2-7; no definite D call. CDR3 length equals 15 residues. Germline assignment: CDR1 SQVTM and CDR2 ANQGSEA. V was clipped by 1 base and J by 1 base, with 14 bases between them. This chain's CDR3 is CSVEAGSSASYEQYF. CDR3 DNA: TGCAGCGTTGAAGCGGGTAGCAGTGCGTCCTACGAGCAGTACTTC.

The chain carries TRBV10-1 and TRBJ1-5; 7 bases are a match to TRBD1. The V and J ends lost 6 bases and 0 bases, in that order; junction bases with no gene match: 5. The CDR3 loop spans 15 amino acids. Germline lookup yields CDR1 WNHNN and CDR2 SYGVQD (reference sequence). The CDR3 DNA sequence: TGCGCCAGCAGGGGGACAGAATATAGCAATCAGCCCCAGCATTTT. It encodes CASRGTEYSNQPQHF.

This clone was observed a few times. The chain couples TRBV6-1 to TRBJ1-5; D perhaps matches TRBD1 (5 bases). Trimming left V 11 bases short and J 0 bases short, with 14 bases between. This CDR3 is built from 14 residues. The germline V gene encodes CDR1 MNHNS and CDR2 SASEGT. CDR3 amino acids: CASRGRISNQPQHF. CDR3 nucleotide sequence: TGTGCCTCCCGGGGACGGATTAGCAATCAGCCCCAGCATTTT.

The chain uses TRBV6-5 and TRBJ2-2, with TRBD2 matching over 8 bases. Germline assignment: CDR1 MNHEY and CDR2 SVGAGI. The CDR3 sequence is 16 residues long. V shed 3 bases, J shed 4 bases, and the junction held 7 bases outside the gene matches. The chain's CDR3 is CASSYSAGGITGELFF. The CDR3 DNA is TGTGCCAGCAGTTATAGTGCGGGAGGTATCACCGGGGAGCTGTTTTTT.

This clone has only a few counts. CDR3: CASSLDGSSGNTIYF. CDR3 sequence (DNA): TGCGCCAGCAGCTTGGATGGCAGCTCTGGAAACACCATATATTTT. The V gene is TRBV5-1, the J gene TRBJ1-3; D gene unclear. The CDR3 sequence is 15 residues long. The V end was cut by 0 bases, the J end by 0 bases, with 7 bases between. Germline V gene lookup returns CDR1 SGHRS and CDR2 YFSETQ.